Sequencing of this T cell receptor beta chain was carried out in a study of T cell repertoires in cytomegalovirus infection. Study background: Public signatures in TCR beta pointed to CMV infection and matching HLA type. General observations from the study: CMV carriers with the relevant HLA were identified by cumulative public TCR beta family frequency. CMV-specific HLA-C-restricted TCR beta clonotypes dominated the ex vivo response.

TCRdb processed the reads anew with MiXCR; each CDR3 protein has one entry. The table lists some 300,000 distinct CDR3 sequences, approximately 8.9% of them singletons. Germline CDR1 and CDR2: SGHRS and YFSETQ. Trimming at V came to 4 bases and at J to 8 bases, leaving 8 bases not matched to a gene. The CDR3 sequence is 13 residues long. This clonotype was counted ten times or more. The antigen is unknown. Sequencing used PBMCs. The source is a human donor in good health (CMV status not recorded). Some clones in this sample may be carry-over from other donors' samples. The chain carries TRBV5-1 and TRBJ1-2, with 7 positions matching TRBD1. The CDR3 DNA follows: TGCGCCAGCAGCCCGGACAGGATGGGGGGCTACACCTTC. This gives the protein CASSPDRMGGYTF.